This T cell receptor beta chain was captured by sequencing in a study of beta chain features in type 1 diabetes. Broader study findings: High TCR expression in some cells could lead to their over-representation in cDNA sequencing. Among patients with Type 1 diabetes, TCRB CDR3s were moderately but significantly shorter in every one of the four CD4+ subsets. For TCRB rearrangement, an influence of HLA type remained unresolved here.

Germline lookup yields CDR1 LNHDA and CDR2 SQIVND (reference sequence). The CDR3 has 15 amino acids. V was pared by 3 bases and J by 8 bases, with 16 bases between. As to this clone: The antigen remains unidentified.

Reverse transcription of all isolated RNA meant that expressed TCRB transcripts were sequenced. Sequenced naive, central memory and regulatory T cell samples produced an average of about 3.57 million reads. The data were produced by immunoSEQ multiplex PCR, yet TCRdb's version contains in-frame clones alone and is incomplete. The table lists around 600,000 clones, about an eighth of them singletons. This TCR was recovered from a man aged 30-40 years with type 1 diabetes. The gene calls are TRBV19 and TRBJ2-2; D is perhaps TRBD2 (6 bases). The sequenced sample consisted of naive CD4+ T cells from blood. CDR3 sequence (DNA): TGTGCCAGTAGTATTCACGGAGGGGCAGGTGGGGAGCTGTTTTTT. The encoded protein is CASSIHGGAGGELFF.